Below are 16 T cell receptor beta chains sequenced from a single sample in a study of response to subunit inactivated influenza vaccine. TCRdb itself ran the RT-PCR reads through MiXCR, one entry per CDR3 protein. The data hold over 400,000 distinct CDR3 sequences, with approximately 11% observed a single time. The source was PBMCs from blood, collected 35 to 45 days after vaccination. The origin of the receptors is a man aged 50 to 59 who received an inactivated influenza vaccine.

In its sample, this clonotype was seen a few times. The chain uses TRBV4-2 and TRBJ1-1, with D hard to call. V was shortened by 0 bases and J by 0 bases, with 8 bases between the two germline ends. Germline CDR1 LGHNA, CDR2 YNFKEQ. This CDR3 is 15 amino acids long. The CDR3 DNA reads TGTGCCAGCAGCCAAGATTCAGTAATGAACACTGAAGCTTTCTTT. Translation gives CASSQDSVMNTEAFF.

This clonotype was found a few times. The gene calls are TRBV10-3 and TRBJ2-1; tentatively, D is TRBD2 (6 bases). The germline V gene has CDR1 ENHRY and CDR2 SYGVKD. The CDR3 covers 12 residues. V was trimmed by 2 bases and J by 10 bases, leaving 9 bases between them. CDR3 sequence (DNA): TGTGCCATCAGTGAGACTCGGGGGGAGCAGTTCTTC. Translation gives CAISETRGEQFF.

Comment on this clonotype: A read error is possible here, since a much larger clone lies one base away. The chain has TRBV10-3 and TRBJ2-2, with TRBD1 matching over 9 bases. The ends lost 10 bases at V and 7 bases at J; junction bases unmatched: 7. The CDR3 is made up of 13 amino acids. Germline CDR1 ENHRY, CDR2 SYGVKD. CDR3 loop: CATRTGGIGELFF. The CDR3 coding sequence is TGTGCCACCAGAACAGGGGGCATCGGGGAGCTGTTTTTT.

The table lists this clonotype with many counts. The chain carries TRBV28 and TRBJ2-5, with TRBD2 matching over 11 bases. The CDR3 extends over 17 amino acids. Germline CDR1 is MDHEN and CDR2 is SYDVKM. J was trimmed by 2 bases and V by 1 base; bases with no gene match: 6. The CDR3 loop is CASSLLGPSGRQETQYF. DNA for the CDR3: TGTGCCAGCAGTTTATTGGGGCCTAGCGGGAGGCAAGAGACCCAGTACTTC.

This clonotype showed up just once. A junction end diverges from the germline sequence, so it may reflect a read error. The genes are TRBV7-7 and TRBJ2-5; 9 nucleotides agree with TRBD1. Germline V gene sequence: CDR1 SSHAT, CDR2 FNYEAQ (reference sequence). The CDR3 is made up of 15 amino acids. The chain's CDR3 is CASSTGTGLGETQYF. CDR3 bases: TGTGCTAGCAGCACCGGGACAGGGCTAGGAGAGACCCAGTACTTC.

This clonotype was detected ten times or more. The V and J genes are TRBV27 and TRBJ2-3, with TRBD2 matching 10 bases. With 5 bases clipped from V and 0 bases from J, the junction kept 5 bases outside the gene matches. CDR3 length: 16 amino acids. Germline-derived CDR1 and CDR2 are MNHEY and SMNVEV (reference sequence). The CDR3 DNA is TGTGCCAGCAGTCACCGGACTAGCGGTAGCACAGATACGCAGTATTTT. Translated, it gives CASSHRTSGSTDTQYF.

In this sample, this clonotype turned up a few times. The J gene is TRBJ2-7, the V gene TRBV11-2; D uncertain. CDR3 length equals 15 residues. The V gene lost 3 bases and the J gene lost 5 bases, with 17 bases spanning the gap. CDR1 SGHAT and CDR2 FQNNGV come from the germline V gene. In DNA form, the CDR3 reads TGTGCCAGCAGCTTCGGCAGGCGATCCCACGACGAGCAGTACTTC. Amino acids: CASSFGRRSHDEQYF.

In this sample, this clonotype turned up once. A read error may be the cause here, since a much bigger clone is one base away. The chain couples TRBV12-3 or TRBV12-4 to TRBJ2-7; no clear D gene. V lost 3 bases and J 6 bases, leaving 9 bases between the germline ends. This CDR3 is 12 amino acids long. The CDR3 bases are TGTGCCAGCAGTTTTGGGCTTTCCGAGCAGTACTTC. Translation: CASSFGLSEQYF.

This clonotype showed up just a few times. This chain connects TRBV12-3 or TRBV12-4 to TRBJ2-5; D is undetermined. This CDR3 comprises 14 residues. With 2 bases removed from V and 2 bases from J, the gap between germline ends came to 9 bases. CDR3 sequence: CASSLRLTQETQYF. The CDR3 DNA follows: TGTGCCAGCAGTTTAAGACTCACACAAGAGACCCAGTACTTC.

This clonotype occurred a few times. The chain has TRBV7-9 and TRBJ2-1; either TRBD1 or TRBD2 may fit D (5 bases each). V was clipped by 1 base and J by 6 bases, with 10 bases between them. Germline assignment: CDR1 SEHNR and CDR2 FQNEAQ (reference sequence). CDR3 length: 14 amino acids. Here the CDR3 reads CASSLVGTLNEQFF. DNA of the CDR3: TGTGCCAGCAGCTTAGTTGGGACCCTCAATGAGCAGTTCTTC.

There are a few counts of this clonotype. J is TRBJ1-3 and V is TRBV29-1, with D maybe TRBD1 (6 bases). V was shortened by 6 bases and J by 0 bases, with 9 bases between the two germline ends. The CDR3 is 13 residues long. Germline values: CDR1 SQVTM, CDR2 ANQGSEA. The CDR3 sequence is CSVWGHSGNTIYF. In nucleotides, the CDR3 is TGCAGCGTCTGGGGACACTCTGGAAACACCATATATTTT.

This clonotype was recorded a few times. The DNA for the CDR3 is TGTGCCAGCTCACCACCCCGACTAGCGGGGAAGGGGGGCACAGATACGCAGTATTTT. This gives the protein CASSPPRLAGKGGTDTQYF. The chain couples TRBV18 to TRBJ2-3, with 11 bases aligning to TRBD2. There are 19 residues in the CDR3. CDR1 is KGHSH and CDR2 is LQKENI in the germline V gene. After removal of 0 bases from V and 1 base from J, the junction contained 9 bases not matched to a gene.

The genes are TRBV5-1 and TRBJ1-4; D is perhaps TRBD1 (5 bases). Germline V lookup: CDR1 SGHRS, CDR2 YFSETQ. Trimming took off 0 bases at V and 6 bases at J, with 9 bases between the two ends. This CDR3 contains 14 residues. The CDR3 sequence: CASSLEGADEKLFF. The CDR3 nucleotides read TGCGCCAGCAGCTTGGAAGGGGCGGATGAAAAACTGTTTTTT.

This clonotype was picked up many times. The chain carries TRBV12-3 or TRBV12-4 and TRBJ1-5; D remains unclear. V lost 2 bases, J lost 6 bases, and 20 bases lay in between. This CDR3 comprises 17 residues. The CDR3 region has the DNA TGTGCCAGCAGTTTATCGAAATCTGGGGTTAGGATTCAGCCCCAGCATTTT. This codes for CASSLSKSGVRIQPQHF.

This clonotype was seen a handful of times. The CDR3 sequence is CSARVYGNSAYNEQFF. Here the CDR3 DNA reads TGCAGTGCTAGAGTCTACGGCAATTCGGCCTACAATGAGCAGTTCTTC. The rearrangement joins TRBV20-1 to TRBJ2-1; no definite D call. Trimming cost V 1 base and J 2 bases, with 15 bases left between them. The CDR3 covers 16 residues. The germline CDR1 and CDR2 sequences are DFQATT and SNEGSKA (reference sequence).

This clonotype was picked up a small number of times. The chain recombines TRBV4-1 with TRBJ2-5; D may be TRBD2 (7 bases). CDR3 length equals 15 residues. The V gene's germline CDR1 is MGHRA and CDR2 YSYEKL. Between the trimmed V and J ends, which lost 0 bases and 4 bases, there was a span of 12 bases. The CDR3 nucleotides are TGCGCCAGCAGCCAAGACGGAGGGGGGGTAGAGACCCAGTACTTC. As protein: CASSQDGGGVETQYF.